The 12 T cell receptor beta chains presented below share a single source sample, sequenced in a study of blood T cell repertoires in COVID-19. Libraries were prepared by immunoSEQ multiplex PCR; TCRdb keeps only in-frame clonotypes and omits some of them. Seen here are around 300,000 clones, 75% to 90% observed once, and the top ten hold less than 1%. Specimen: peripheral blood. The receptors here all came from a woman between 40 and 50 years old who had recovered from COVID-19.

This chain uses TRBV6-6 with TRBJ2-6; the D is unclear. There are 15 residues in the CDR3. V shed 3 bases and J shed 4 bases, with 10 bases lying between them. The germline gives CDR1 MNHNY, CDR2 SVGAGI (reference sequence). The CDR3 sequence: CASSYYLGGANVLTF. The CDR3 region has the DNA TGTGCCAGCAGTTATTACCTCGGGGGGGCCAACGTCCTGACTTTC.

Comments on this clone: The sample contains more than one DNA sequence encoding this CDR3. This chain links TRBV19 with TRBJ2-3; TRBD2 agrees at 9 bases. Germline V gene sequence: CDR1 LNHDA, CDR2 SQIVND (reference sequence). The CDR3 sequence is 15 residues long. With V trimmed by 5 bases and J by 3 bases, 6 bases remained unmatched. The DNA of the CDR3 is TGTGCCAGTAGTCCTACTAGCGGGTCGACAGATACGCAGTATTTT. Amino acids: CASSPTSGSTDTQYF.

The rearrangement links TRBV10-2 to TRBJ2-2; no reliable D call. Germline lookup yields CDR1 WSHSY and CDR2 SAAADI. This CDR3 spans 14 amino acids. Trimming removed 2 bases from V and 4 bases from J, with 8 bases in between. In DNA, the CDR3 is TGCGCCAGCAGTGAGGGCGGATCCACCGGGGAGCTGTTTTTT. Translating it yields CASSEGGSTGELFF.

J is TRBJ2-3 and V is TRBV7-2, with D tentatively TRBD2 (5 bases). The CDR3 is 16 amino acids. V shed 1 base and J shed 5 bases, with 16 bases lying between them. Germline CDR1 is SGHTA and CDR2 is FQGNSA. CDR3 loop: CASSLDGPGLGDTQYF. The CDR3 DNA reads TGTGCCAGCAGCTTAGACGGCCCGGGGTTAGGAGATACGCAGTATTTT.

V usage is TRBV6-5 and J usage is TRBJ2-4; D may be TRBD1 (5 bases). The CDR3 is 15 residues long. Trimming took off 6 bases at V and 5 bases at J, with 17 bases between the two ends. Germline V gene lookup returns CDR1 MNHEY and CDR2 SVGAGI. This chain's CDR3 is CASSAQGIGENIQYF. CDR3 DNA sequence: TGTGCCAGCAGCGCCCAGGGTATAGGAGAAAACATTCAGTACTTC.

J is TRBJ2-5 and V is TRBV29-1; TRBD1 matches at 8 bases. Trimming cost V 3 bases and J 5 bases; bases outside gene matches: 5. This CDR3 has 13 residues. Germline V CDR1 and CDR2: SQVTM, ANQGSEA. Here the CDR3 DNA reads TGCAGCGTTGAGACAAACAGGGGGGAGACCCAGTACTTC. Its translation: CSVETNRGETQYF.

The rearrangement joins TRBV13 to TRBJ2-5; a weak D match, TRBD2 (6 bases). This CDR3 has 13 residues. V dropped 8 bases and J dropped 5 bases, with 15 bases sitting between them. Germline CDR1 PRHDT, CDR2 FYEKMQ (reference sequence). CDR3 coding DNA: TGTGCCAGCCGCGTCGGCGGGACGGAGACCCAGTACTTC. As protein: CASRVGGTETQYF.

This clone was counted once. The chain has TRBV30 and TRBJ2-7; TRBD1 might be the D (5 bases). The V end lost 6 bases, the J end lost 2 bases, and 14 bases lay between the germline ends. This CDR3 region has 13 residues. Germline V gives CDR1 GTSNPN, CDR2 SVGIG (reference sequence). Here the CDR3 DNA reads TGTGCCTGTACTACAGGTTGGACCTACGAGCAGTACTTC. Translated, it gives CACTTGWTYEQYF. The complete variable domain, with remaining parts taken from reference TRBV30 and TRBJ2-7, reads SQTIHQWPATLVQPVGSPLSLECTVEGTSNPNLYWYRQAAGRGLQLLFYSVGIGQISSEVPQNLSASRPQDRQFILSSKKLLLSDSGFYLCACTTGWTYEQYFGPGTRLTVT.

This chain joins TRBV3-1 (or the pseudogene TRBV3-2) and TRBJ2-7, with D possibly TRBD2 on 5 matching bases. CDR3 length equals 14 residues. Trimming left V 4 bases short and J 2 bases short, with 12 bases between. Per the germline V gene, CDR1 is LGHDT and CDR2 is YNNKEL (reference sequence). Here the CDR3 DNA reads TGTGCCAGCAGCCGAGCTAGCCGGACCTACGAGCAGTACTTC. It specifies CASSRASRTYEQYF.

This rearrangement joins TRBV24-1 to TRBJ1-1; D remains ambiguous. CDR1 and CDR2 (germline): KGHDR, SFDVKD. V was shortened by 5 bases and J by 1 base, with 4 bases between the two germline ends. This CDR3 contains 12 residues. This CDR3 is CATSAGNTEAFF. In DNA form, the CDR3 reads TGTGCCACCAGTGCAGGGAACACTGAAGCTTTCTTT.

The gene calls are TRBV2 and TRBJ2-3, with TRBD2 identical over 8 bases. J lost 2 bases, V lost 2 bases, and 6 bases had no gene match. This CDR3 is 16 amino acids long. Germline lookup yields CDR1 SNHLY and CDR2 FYNNEI. The CDR3 spells CASSEQIAGPTDTQYF. The CDR3 bases are TGTGCCAGCAGTGAACAGATAGCGGGGCCCACAGATACGCAGTATTTT. Combining the CDR3 with reference TRBV2 and TRBJ2-3 gives the whole variable domain EPEVTQTPSHQVTQMGQEVILRCVPISNHLYFYWYRQILGQKVEFLVSFYNNEISEKSEIFDDQFSVERPDGSNFTLKIRSTKLEDSAMYFCASSEQIAGPTDTQYFGPGTRLTVL.

This clone was detected once. The J gene is TRBJ2-1, the V gene TRBV5-6, with 10 bases identical to TRBD1. V gave up 4 bases and J gave up 6 bases; unmatched junction bases: 10. CDR1 SGHDT and CDR2 YYEEEE come from the germline V gene. This CDR3 contains 16 residues. The CDR3 coding sequence is TGTGCCAGCAGCCAAATTCGACAGGGGGCAACCAATGAGCAGTTCTTC. This sequence encodes CASSQIRQGATNEQFF.